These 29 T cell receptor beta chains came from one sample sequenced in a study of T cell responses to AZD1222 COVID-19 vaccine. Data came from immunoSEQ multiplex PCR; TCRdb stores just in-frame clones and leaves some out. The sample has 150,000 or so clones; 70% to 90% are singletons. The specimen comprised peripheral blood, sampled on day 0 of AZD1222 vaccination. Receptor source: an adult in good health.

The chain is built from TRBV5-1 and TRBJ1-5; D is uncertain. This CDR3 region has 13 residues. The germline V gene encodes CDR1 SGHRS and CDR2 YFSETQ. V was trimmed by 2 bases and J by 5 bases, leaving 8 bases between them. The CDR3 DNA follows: TGCGCCAGCAGCTTCGGGTCCGATCAGCCCCAGCATTTT. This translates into CASSFGSDQPQHF.

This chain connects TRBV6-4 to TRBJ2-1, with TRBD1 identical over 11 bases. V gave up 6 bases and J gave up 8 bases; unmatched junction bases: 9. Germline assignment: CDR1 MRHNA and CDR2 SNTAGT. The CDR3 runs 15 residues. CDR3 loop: CASSPDRGRFDEQFF. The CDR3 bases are TGTGCCAGCAGCCCGGACAGGGGGCGATTCGATGAGCAGTTCTTC.

The CDR3 nucleotides read TGTGCCAGCAGTTCAGGGGGCGATGGCTATGGCTACACCTTC. It encodes CASSSGGDGYGYTF. This chain uses TRBV28 with TRBJ1-2, with 8 bases matching TRBD1. The germline CDR1 and CDR2 sequences are MDHEN and SYDVKM. The ends lost 4 bases at V and 4 bases at J; junction bases unmatched: 5. The length of the CDR3 is 14 residues.

The CDR3 DNA follows: TGTGCCAGCAGCCAAATGCACAGGGGTGAAGCTTTCTTT. It specifies CASSQMHRGEAFF. The rearrangement joins TRBV14 to TRBJ1-1, with 7 nucleotides matching TRBD1. V was pared by 2 bases and J by 7 bases, with 4 bases of the junction left unmatched. Germline V gene data show CDR1 as SGHDN and CDR2 as FVKESK. The CDR3 loop spans 13 amino acids.

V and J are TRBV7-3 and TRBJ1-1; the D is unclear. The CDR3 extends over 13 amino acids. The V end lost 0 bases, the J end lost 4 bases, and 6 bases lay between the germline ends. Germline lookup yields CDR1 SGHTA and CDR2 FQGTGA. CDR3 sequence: CASSLTGITEAFF. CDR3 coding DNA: TGTGCCAGCAGCTTAACTGGAATCACTGAAGCTTTCTTT.

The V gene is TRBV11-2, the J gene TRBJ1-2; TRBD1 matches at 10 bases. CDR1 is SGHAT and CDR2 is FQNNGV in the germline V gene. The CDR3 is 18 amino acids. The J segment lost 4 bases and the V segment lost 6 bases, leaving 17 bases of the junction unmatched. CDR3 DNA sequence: TGTGCCAGCAGTAACCGGGACAGGGGATGGGAAAGGGGCTATGGCTACACCTTC. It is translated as CASSNRDRGWERGYGYTF.

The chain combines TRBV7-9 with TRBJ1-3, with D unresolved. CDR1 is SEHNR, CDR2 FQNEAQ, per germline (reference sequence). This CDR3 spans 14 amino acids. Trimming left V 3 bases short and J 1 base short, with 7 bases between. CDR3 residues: CASSFSTSGNTIYF. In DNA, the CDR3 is TGTGCCAGCAGCTTTTCGACGTCTGGAAACACCATATATTTT.

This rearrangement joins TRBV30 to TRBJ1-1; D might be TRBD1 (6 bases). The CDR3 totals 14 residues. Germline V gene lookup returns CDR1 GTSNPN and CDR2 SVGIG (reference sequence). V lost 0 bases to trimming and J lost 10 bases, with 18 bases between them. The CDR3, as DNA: TGTGCCTGGAGTGTATCGGGGGGTCAGGGGACAGCTTTCTTT. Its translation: CAWSVSGGQGTAFF.

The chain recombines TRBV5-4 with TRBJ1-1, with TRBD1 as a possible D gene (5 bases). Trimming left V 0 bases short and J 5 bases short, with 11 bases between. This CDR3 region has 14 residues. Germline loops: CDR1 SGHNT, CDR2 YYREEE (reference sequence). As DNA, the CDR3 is TGTGCCAGCAGCTTGGACCTGGGGCTGACTGAAGCTTTCTTT. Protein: CASSLDLGLTEAFF. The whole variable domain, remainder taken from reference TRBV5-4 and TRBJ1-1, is ETGVTQSPTHLIKTRGQQVTLRCSSQSGHNTVSWYQQALGQGPQFIFQYYREEENGRGNFPPRFSGLQFPNYSSELNVNALELDDSALYLCASSLDLGLTEAFFGQGTRLTVV.

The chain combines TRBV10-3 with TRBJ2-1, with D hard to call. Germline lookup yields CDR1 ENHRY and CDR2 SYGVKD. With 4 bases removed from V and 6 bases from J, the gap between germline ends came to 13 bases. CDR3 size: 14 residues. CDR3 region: CAISALNSLNEQFF. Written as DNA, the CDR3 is TGTGCCATCAGTGCCCTCAACTCGCTCAATGAGCAGTTCTTC.

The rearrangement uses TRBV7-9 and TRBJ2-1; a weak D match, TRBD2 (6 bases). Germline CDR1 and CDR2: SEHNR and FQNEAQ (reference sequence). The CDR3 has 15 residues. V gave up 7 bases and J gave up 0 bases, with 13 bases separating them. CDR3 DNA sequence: TGTGCCAGCACCGGGGGAGAGGGCTCCTACAATGAGCAGTTCTTC. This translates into CASTGGEGSYNEQFF.

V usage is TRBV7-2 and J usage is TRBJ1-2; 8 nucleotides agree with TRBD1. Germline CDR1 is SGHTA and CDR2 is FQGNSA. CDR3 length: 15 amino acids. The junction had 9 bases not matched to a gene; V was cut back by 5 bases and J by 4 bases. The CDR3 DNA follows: TGTGCCAGCAGCATCGGACAGGGCGGGGGCTATGGCTACACCTTC. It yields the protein CASSIGQGGGYGYTF.

The chain's CDR3 is CASSRGASSYEQYV. In DNA form, the CDR3 reads TGTGCCAGCAGTCGGGGGGCGAGCTCCTACGAGCAGTACGTC. The rearrangement links TRBV7-8 to TRBJ2-7; the D gene is possibly TRBD2 (7 bases). The germline gives CDR1 SGHVS, CDR2 FQNEAQ. The V end was cut by 6 bases, the J end by 0 bases, with 12 bases between. The CDR3 loop spans 14 amino acids.

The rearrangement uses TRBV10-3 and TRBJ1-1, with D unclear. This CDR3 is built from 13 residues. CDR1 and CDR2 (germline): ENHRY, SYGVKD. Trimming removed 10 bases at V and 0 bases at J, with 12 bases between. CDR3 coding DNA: TGTGCCACGGGCCAGGTTGTGAACACTGAAGCTTTCTTT. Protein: CATGQVVNTEAFF.

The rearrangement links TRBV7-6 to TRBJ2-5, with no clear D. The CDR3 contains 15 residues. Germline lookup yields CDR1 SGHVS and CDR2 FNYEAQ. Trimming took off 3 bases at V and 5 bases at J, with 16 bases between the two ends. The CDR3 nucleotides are TGTGCCAGCAGCTTGTCAGGTGCCCTCAGGGAGACCCAGTACTTC. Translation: CASSLSGALRETQYF.

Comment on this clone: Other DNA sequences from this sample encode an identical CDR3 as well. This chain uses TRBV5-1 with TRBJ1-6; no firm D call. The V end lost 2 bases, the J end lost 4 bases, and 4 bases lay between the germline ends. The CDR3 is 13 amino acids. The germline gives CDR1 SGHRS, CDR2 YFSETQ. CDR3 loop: CASSLEYNSPLHF. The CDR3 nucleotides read TGCGCCAGCAGCTTAGAATATAATTCACCCCTCCACTTT.

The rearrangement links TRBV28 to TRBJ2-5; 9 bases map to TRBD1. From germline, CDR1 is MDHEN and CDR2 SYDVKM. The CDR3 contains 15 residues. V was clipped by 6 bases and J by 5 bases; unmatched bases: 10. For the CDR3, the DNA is TGTGCCAGCAGAGGTCACGGGACAGGGTCTGAGACCCAGTACTTC. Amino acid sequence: CASRGHGTGSETQYF.

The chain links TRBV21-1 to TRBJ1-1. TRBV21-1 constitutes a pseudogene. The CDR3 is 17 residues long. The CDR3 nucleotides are TGTGCCAGCAGCAAAGTGAGCAAGCAGGGCGGGGACACTGAAGCTTTCTTT. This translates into CASSKVSKQGGDTEAFF.

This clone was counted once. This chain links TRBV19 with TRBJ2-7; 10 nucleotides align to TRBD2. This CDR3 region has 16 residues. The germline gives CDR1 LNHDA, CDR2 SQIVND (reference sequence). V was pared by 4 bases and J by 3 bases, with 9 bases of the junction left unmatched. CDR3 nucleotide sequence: TGTGCCAGTAGTACTTCCCGGACTAGCGGAGGCTACGAGCAGTACTTC. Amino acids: CASSTSRTSGGYEQYF.

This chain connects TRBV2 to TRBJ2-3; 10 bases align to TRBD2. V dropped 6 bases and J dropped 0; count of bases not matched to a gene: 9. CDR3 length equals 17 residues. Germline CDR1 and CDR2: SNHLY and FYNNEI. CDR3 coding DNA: TGTGCCAGCAGAGGGACTAGCGCATATACTAGCACAGATACGCAGTATTTT. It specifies CASRGTSAYTSTDTQYF. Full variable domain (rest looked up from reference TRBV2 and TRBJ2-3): EPEVTQTPSHQVTQMGQEVILRCVPISNHLYFYWYRQILGQKVEFLVSFYNNEISEKSEIFDDQFSVERPDGSNFTLKIRSTKLEDSAMYFCASRGTSAYTSTDTQYFGPGTRLTVL.

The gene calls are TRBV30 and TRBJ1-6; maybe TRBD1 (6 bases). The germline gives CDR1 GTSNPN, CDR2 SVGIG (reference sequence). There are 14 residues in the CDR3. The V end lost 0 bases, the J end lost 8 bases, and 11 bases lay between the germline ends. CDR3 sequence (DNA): TGTGCCTGGAGTGTAGGGTCAGGGGATTCACCCCTCCACTTT. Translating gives CAWSVGSGDSPLHF.

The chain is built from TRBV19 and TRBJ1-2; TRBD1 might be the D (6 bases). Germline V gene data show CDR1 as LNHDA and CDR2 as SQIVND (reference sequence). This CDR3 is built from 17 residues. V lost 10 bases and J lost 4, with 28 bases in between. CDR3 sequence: CAITALVGYRVAYGYTF. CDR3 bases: TGTGCCATTACCGCGCTAGTAGGATACAGGGTTGCCTATGGCTACACCTTC.

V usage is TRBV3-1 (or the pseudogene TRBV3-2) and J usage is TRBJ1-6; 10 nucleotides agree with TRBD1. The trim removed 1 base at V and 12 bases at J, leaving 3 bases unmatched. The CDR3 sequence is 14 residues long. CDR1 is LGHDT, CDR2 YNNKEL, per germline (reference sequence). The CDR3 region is CASSQGDRGLPLHF. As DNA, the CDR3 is TGTGCCAGCAGCCAAGGGGACAGGGGATTACCCCTCCACTTT.

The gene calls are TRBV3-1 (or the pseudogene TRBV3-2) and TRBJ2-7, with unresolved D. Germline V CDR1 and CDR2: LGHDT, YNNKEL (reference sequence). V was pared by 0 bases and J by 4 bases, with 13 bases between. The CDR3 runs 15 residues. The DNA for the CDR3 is TGTGCCAGCAGCCAAGATCTCAGTAGCTGGTACGAGCAGTACTTC. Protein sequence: CASSQDLSSWYEQYF.

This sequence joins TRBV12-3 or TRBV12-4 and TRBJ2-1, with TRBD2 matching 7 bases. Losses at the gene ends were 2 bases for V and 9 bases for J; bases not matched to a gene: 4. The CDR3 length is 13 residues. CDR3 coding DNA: TGTGCCAGCAGTTTATCCAGGGAGGGTGAGCAGTTCTTC. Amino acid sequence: CASSLSREGEQFF.

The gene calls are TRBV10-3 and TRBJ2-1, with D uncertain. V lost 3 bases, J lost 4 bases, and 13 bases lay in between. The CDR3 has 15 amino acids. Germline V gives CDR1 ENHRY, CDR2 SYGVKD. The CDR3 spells CAISDEGPAYNEQFF. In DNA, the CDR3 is TGTGCCATCAGTGATGAAGGGCCCGCTTACAATGAGCAGTTCTTC.

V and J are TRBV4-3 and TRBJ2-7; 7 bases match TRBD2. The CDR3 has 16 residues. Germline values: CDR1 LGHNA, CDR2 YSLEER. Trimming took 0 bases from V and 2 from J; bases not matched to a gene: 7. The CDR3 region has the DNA TGCGCCAGCAGCCAAGATTGGGCTAGCGGTACCTACGAGCAGTACTTC. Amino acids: CASSQDWASGTYEQYF.

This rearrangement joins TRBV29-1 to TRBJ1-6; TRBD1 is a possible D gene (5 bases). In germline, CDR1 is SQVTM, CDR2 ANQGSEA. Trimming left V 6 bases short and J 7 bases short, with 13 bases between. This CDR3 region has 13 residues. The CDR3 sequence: CSVGEGLNSPLHF. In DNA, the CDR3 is TGCAGCGTGGGGGAAGGCTTGAATTCACCCCTCCACTTT.

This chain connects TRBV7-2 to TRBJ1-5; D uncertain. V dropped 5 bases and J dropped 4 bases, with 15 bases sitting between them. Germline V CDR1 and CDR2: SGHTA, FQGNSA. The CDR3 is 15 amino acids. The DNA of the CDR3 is TGTGCCAGCAGCGCGACGAAGGGAACGAATCAGCCCCAGCATTTT. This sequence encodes CASSATKGTNQPQHF.